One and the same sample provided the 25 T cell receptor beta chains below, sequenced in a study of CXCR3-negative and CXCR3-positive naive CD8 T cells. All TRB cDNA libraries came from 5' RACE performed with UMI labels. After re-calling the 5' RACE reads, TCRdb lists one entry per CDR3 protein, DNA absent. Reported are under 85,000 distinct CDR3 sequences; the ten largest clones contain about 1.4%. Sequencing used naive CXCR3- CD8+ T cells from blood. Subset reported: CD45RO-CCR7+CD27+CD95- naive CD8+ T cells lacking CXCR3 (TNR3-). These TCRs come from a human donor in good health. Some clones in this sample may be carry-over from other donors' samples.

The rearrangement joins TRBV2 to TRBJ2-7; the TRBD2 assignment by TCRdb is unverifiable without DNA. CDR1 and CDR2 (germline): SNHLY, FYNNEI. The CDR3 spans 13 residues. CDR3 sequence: CASNPTSGGEQYF.

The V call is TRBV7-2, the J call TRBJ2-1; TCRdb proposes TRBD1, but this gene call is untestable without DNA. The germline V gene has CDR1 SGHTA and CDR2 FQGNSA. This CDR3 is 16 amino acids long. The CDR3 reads CASSAPGGANYNEQFF.

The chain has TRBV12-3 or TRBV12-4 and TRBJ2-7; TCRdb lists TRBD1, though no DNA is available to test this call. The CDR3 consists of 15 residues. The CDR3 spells CASPLDTPNEGEQYF.

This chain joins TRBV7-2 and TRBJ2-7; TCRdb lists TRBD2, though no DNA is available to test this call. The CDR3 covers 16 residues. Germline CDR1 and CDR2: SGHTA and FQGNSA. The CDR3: CASSSRTSGDSYEQYF.

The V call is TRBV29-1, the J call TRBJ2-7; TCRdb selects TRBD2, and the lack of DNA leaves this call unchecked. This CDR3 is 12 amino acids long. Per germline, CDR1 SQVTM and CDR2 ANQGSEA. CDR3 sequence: CSVETLPYEQYF.

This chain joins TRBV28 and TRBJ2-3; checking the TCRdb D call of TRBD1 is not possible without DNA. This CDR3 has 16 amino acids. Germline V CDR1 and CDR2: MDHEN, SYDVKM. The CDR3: CASRPPGHQIPDTQYF. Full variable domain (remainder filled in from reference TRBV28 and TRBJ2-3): DVKVTQSSRYLVKRTGEKVFLECVQDMDHENMFWYRQDPGLGLRLIYFSYDVKMKEKGDIPEGYSVSREKKERFSLILESASTNQTSMYLCASRPPGHQIPDTQYFGPGTRLTVL.

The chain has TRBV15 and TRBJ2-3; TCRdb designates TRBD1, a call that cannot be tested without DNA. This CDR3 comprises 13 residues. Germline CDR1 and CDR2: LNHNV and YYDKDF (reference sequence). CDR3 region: CATAGTRTDTQYF. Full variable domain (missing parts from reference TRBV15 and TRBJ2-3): DAMVIQNPRYQVTQFGKPVTLSCSQTLNHNVMYWYQQKSSQAPKLLFHYYDKDFNNEADTPDNFQSRRPNTSFCFLDIRSPGLGDTAMYLCATAGTRTDTQYFGPGTRLTVL.

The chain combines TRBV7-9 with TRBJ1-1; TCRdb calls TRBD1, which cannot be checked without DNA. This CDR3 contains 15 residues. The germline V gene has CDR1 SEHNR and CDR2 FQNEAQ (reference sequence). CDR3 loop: CASSQGPGSNTEAFF. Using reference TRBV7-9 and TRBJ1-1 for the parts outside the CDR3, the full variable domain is DTGVSQNPRHKITKRGQNVTFRCDPISEHNRLYWYRQTLGQGPEFLTYFQNEAQLEKSRLLSDRFSAERPKGSFSTLEIQRTEQGDSAMYLCASSQGPGSNTEAFFGQGTRLTVV.

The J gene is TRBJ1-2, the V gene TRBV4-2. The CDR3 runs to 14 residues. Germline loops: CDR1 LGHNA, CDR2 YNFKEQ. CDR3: CASSQDSSLYGYTF.

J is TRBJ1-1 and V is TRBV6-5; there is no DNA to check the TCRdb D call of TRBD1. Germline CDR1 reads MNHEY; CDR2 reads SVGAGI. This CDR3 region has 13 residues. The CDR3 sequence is CASTPGMNTEAFF.

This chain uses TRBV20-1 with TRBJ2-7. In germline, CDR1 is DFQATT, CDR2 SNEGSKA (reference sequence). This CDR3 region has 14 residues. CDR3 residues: CSATQQQTSYEQYF.

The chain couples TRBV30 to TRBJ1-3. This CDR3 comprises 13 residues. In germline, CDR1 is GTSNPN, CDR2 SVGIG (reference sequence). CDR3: CAWTVFTGNTIYF.

The CDR3 here is CASSPNHDEQFF. The chain joins TRBV9 to TRBJ2-1. This CDR3 comprises 12 residues. Germline loops: CDR1 SGDLS, CDR2 YYNGEE.

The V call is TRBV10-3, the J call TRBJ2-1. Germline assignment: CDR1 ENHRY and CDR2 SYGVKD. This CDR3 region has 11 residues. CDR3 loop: CAISESSEQFF.

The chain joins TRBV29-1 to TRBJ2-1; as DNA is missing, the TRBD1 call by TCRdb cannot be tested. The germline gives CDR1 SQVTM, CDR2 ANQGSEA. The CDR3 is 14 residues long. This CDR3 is CSVEGTGSYNEQFF.

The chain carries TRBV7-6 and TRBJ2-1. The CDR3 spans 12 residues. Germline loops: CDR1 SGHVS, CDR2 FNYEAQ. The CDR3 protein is CASSTYYNEQFF.

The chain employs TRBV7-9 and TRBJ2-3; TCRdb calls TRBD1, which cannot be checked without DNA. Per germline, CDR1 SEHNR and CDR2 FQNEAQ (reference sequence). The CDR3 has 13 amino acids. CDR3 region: CASSPTGGATQYF.

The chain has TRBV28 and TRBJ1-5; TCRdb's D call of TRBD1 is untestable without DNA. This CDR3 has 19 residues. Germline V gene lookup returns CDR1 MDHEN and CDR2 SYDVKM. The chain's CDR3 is CASRLGGTGGWNSNQPQHF.

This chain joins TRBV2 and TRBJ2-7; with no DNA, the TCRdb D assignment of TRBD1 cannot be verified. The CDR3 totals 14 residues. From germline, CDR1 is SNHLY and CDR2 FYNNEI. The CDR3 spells CASLPGQGSYEQYF.

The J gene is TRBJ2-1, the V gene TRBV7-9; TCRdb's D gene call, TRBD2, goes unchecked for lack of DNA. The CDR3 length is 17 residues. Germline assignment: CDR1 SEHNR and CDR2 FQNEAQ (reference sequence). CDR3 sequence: CASSLLPSGGGSHEQFF.

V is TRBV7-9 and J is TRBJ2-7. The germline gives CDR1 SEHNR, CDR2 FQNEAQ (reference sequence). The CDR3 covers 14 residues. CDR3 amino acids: CASSSKQGPYEQYF. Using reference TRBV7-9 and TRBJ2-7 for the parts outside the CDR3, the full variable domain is DTGVSQNPRHKITKRGQNVTFRCDPISEHNRLYWYRQTLGQGPEFLTYFQNEAQLEKSRLLSDRFSAERPKGSFSTLEIQRTEQGDSAMYLCASSSKQGPYEQYFGPGTRLTVT.

The chain's CDR3 is CASSSGTAVYEQYF. The J gene is TRBJ2-7, the V gene TRBV7-2; TCRdb's D call, TRBD1, is unchecked because there is no DNA. Germline values: CDR1 SGHTA, CDR2 FQGNSA. This CDR3 has 14 amino acids.

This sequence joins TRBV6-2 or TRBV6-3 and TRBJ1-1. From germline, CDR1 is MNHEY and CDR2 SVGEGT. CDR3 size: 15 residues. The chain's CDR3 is CASSTRRTVFLEAFF.

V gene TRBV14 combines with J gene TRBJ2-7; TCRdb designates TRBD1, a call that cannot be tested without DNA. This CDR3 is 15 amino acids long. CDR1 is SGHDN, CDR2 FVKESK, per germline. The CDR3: CASSPQSRGTYEQYF.

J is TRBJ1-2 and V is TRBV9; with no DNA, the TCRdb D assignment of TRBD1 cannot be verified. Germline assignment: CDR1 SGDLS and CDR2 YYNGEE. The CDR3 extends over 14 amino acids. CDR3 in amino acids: CASSHGQGGYGYTF.